The 26 T cell receptor beta chains in this list originate from one sample, sequenced in a study of regulatory T cells in long-lasting Graves disease. Time point described: newly diagnosed GD, antithyroid drugs for less than 3 months. Following extraction of RNA from PBMCs, that RNA was used to make the TCR library. The TCR beta library used iRepertoire HTBI primers with Arm-PCR amplification of CDR3. MiXCR was run by TCRdb on the multiplex PCR reads, yielding one entry per CDR3 protein. The sample consists of over 400,000 distinct CDR3 sequences, approximately 15% of them appearing once. The same specimen was also included in a second study, on T cells in Graves' hyperthyroidism and ophthalmopathy.

The sample was peripheral blood mononuclear cells (PBMCs), taken at new diagnosis, from a patient treated with antithyroid drugs. The receptors shown here come from a woman aged 45-65 years with Graves disease.

This clonotype was found many times. The rearrangement uses TRBV11-2 and TRBJ2-1; tentative D call: TRBD1 (6 bases). This CDR3 has 13 amino acids. Trimming took 5 bases from V and 7 from J, leaving 12 bases between them. The germline CDR1 and CDR2 sequences are SGHAT and FQNNGV. CDR3 sequence reads: CASSLVRGNEQFF. The CDR3 region has the DNA TGTGCCAGCAGCCTCGTCAGGGGAAATGAGCAGTTCTTC. Based on the CDR3 plus reference TRBV11-2 and TRBJ2-1, the full variable domain is EAGVAQSPRYKIIEKRQSVAFWCNPISGHATLYWYQQILGQGPKLLIQFQNNGVVDDSQLPKDRFSAERLKGVDSTLKIQPAKLEDSAVYLCASSLVRGNEQFFGPGTRLTVL.

Concerning this clonotype itself: A far larger clone lies a single base away; this is likely a read error. The rearrangement links TRBV12-3 or TRBV12-4 to TRBJ2-1, with 7 nucleotides matching TRBD2. Gene TRBJ2-5 matches the end of the DNA better, so the J call may be wrong. The length of the CDR3 is 15 residues. Here the CDR3 reads CASRLTSRSGETQYF. DNA of the CDR3: TGTGCCAGCAGACTGACTAGCAGGAGTGGGGAGACCCAGTACTTC.

This clonotype was detected many times. This chain uses TRBV3-1 with TRBJ1-4, with D maybe TRBD1 (5 bases). The CDR3 spans 16 residues. Trimming removed 2 bases at V and 7 bases at J, with 17 bases between. In germline, CDR1 is LGHDT, CDR2 YNNKEL (reference sequence). CDR3 in DNA: TGTGCCAGCAGCCAATCGGTGGGCCAGGGCGGTGAAAAACTGTTTTTT. Protein product: CASSQSVGQGGEKLFF.

The rearrangement uses TRBV30 and TRBJ2-7; D might be TRBD1 or TRBD2, each matching 5 bases. Deletions cut 2 bases from V and 9 bases from J, with 17 bases between. This CDR3 contains 13 residues. Germline values: CDR1 GTSNPN, CDR2 SVGIG (reference sequence). In DNA form, the CDR3 reads TGTGCCTGGAGTAAGCCCCCGGGGCCAAGGCAGTACTTC. Its protein product is CAWSKPPGPRQYF.

This clonotype appeared many times. This chain joins TRBV6-1 and TRBJ2-7; TRBD1 matches at 10 bases. Germline trimming cut 6 bases from V and 4 bases from J; bases unmatched to any gene: 9. There are 15 residues in the CDR3. Germline CDR1 and CDR2: MNHNS and SASEGT. The CDR3 loop reads CASREDGTGVYEQYF. The CDR3, as DNA: TGTGCCAGCAGGGAGGACGGGACAGGGGTTTACGAGCAGTACTTC.

This clonotype was counted ten times or more. The chain has TRBV12-3 or TRBV12-4 and TRBJ2-2; 7 bases are shared with TRBD1. With V trimmed by 6 bases and J by 7 bases, 8 bases remained unmatched. The CDR3 runs 14 residues. CDR3 protein: CASSSRGRHGELFF. In DNA, the CDR3 is TGTGCCAGCAGCTCAAGGGGGCGTCACGGGGAGCTGTTTTTT.

This clonotype was seen many times. One end of the junction fails to match germline, which may point to a read error. The gene calls are TRBV5-5 and TRBJ1-5; 11 bases align to TRBD1. Germline CDR1 is SGHKS and CDR2 is YYEKEE (reference sequence). There are 15 residues in the CDR3. CDR3: CASSPGQGVNQPQHF. The CDR3 nucleotides are TGCGCCAGCAGCCCGGGACAGGGGGTGAATCAGCCCCAGCATTTT.

This clonotype came up many times. The rearrangement uses TRBV28 and TRBJ2-7; D might be TRBD1 (5 bases). The germline V gene encodes CDR1 MDHEN and CDR2 SYDVKM. The CDR3 consists of 13 residues. Trimming took off 7 bases at V and 0 bases at J, with 10 bases between the two ends. This CDR3 is CASTRQTSYEQYF. In nucleotides, the CDR3 is TGTGCCAGCACCAGACAGACCTCCTACGAGCAGTACTTC.

This clonotype was counted only a few times. The rearrangement joins TRBV5-1 to TRBJ2-3; D remains ambiguous. V shed 0 bases and J shed 5 bases, with 7 bases lying between them. CDR1 is SGHRS, CDR2 YFSETQ, per germline. This CDR3 is 13 amino acids long. This CDR3 is CASSLVWGDTQYF. CDR3 nucleotide sequence: TGCGCCAGCAGCTTGGTTTGGGGAGATACGCAGTATTTT.

This clonotype was found many times. J is TRBJ1-6 and V is TRBV27, with D maybe TRBD1 (5 bases). Trimming shortened V by 7 bases and J by 3 bases, and 10 bases separated the two germline ends. The germline V gene encodes CDR1 MNHEY and CDR2 SMNVEV (reference sequence). The length of the CDR3 is 14 residues. The CDR3 here is CASKQDSYNSPLHF. CDR3 bases: TGTGCCAGCAAACAAGACAGCTATAATTCACCCCTCCACTTT.

A few counts support this clonotype. The V and J genes are TRBV6-5 and TRBJ2-1; 9 bases match TRBD2. V gave up 2 bases and J gave up 3 bases; unmatched junction bases: 2. Germline CDR1 reads MNHEY; CDR2 reads SVGAGI. CDR3 length: 15 amino acids. CDR3 residues: CASSYRTSVYNEQFF. As DNA, the CDR3 is TGTGCCAGCAGTTACCGGACTAGCGTCTACAATGAGCAGTTCTTC.

This clonotype was seen a handful of times. This chain uses TRBV11-3 with TRBJ2-2, with 7 bases fitting TRBD1. Unmatched junction bases numbered 4, after V lost 5 bases and J lost 1 base. The CDR3 runs 15 residues. The germline CDR1 and CDR2 sequences are SGHNT and YENEEA. CDR3 coding DNA: TGTGCCAGCAGCCGACAGGGCGAGAACACCGGGGAGCTGTTTTTT. Translation: CASSRQGENTGELFF.

The genes are TRBV4-1 and TRBJ1-2; 9 bases fit TRBD1. Germline trimming cut 1 base from V and 1 base from J; bases unmatched to any gene: 1. CDR3 length equals 15 residues. CDR1 and CDR2 (germline): MGHRA, YSYEKL. The CDR3 spells CASSQAGQGNYGYTF. For the CDR3, the DNA is TGCGCCAGCAGCCAAGCGGGACAGGGTAACTATGGCTACACCTTC.

This clonotype showed up many times. This sequence joins TRBV29-1 and TRBJ2-7; possible D gene TRBD2, 5 bases. This CDR3 has 12 residues. Per germline, CDR1 SQVTM and CDR2 ANQGSEA. V was cut by 2 bases and J by 5 bases, with 10 bases left in between. The CDR3 DNA follows: TGCAGCGTTGAATTCTGGGAGAACGAGCAGTACTTC. Its translation: CSVEFWENEQYF.

This clonotype has only a few counts. The chain joins TRBV19 to TRBJ2-1, with D perhaps matching TRBD1 (5 bases). This CDR3 is 14 amino acids long. Trimming removed 5 bases at V and 7 bases at J, with 15 bases between. CDR1 and CDR2 (germline): LNHDA, SQIVND (reference sequence). CDR3 amino acids: CASSPRQGWNEQFF. CDR3 in DNA: TGTGCCAGTAGTCCACGTCAGGGTTGGAATGAGCAGTTCTTC.

The DNA of the CDR3 is TGTGCCAGCAGTTACAGGGAACACTACAATGAGCAGTTCTTC. Its translation is CASSYREHYNEQFF. The J gene is TRBJ2-1, the V gene TRBV6-5; D gene unclear. V lost 2 bases and J lost 3, with 8 bases in between. Germline CDR1 MNHEY, CDR2 SVGAGI. The CDR3 sequence is 14 residues long.

This clonotype has more than one count but fewer than ten. This may come from a read error, since a much larger clone is one base off. The chain recombines TRBV2 with TRBJ2-7; D ambiguous. Looked up from germline, CDR1 is SNHLY and CDR2 is FYNNEI. V lost 4 bases and J 4 bases, leaving 5 bases between the germline ends. The CDR3 runs 11 residues. The CDR3 nucleotides are TGTGCCAGCAGTGTGAAGTACGAGCAGTACTTC. Encoded protein: CASSVKYEQYF.

This clonotype was detected ten times or more. This sequence joins TRBV28 and TRBJ1-1; 9 bases align to TRBD1. Germline loops: CDR1 MDHEN, CDR2 SYDVKM. There are 13 residues in the CDR3. Germline trimming cut 3 bases from V and 9 bases from J; bases unmatched to any gene: 5. The CDR3 loop is CASSLGDRVKAFF. DNA of the CDR3: TGTGCCAGCAGTTTGGGGGACAGGGTCAAAGCTTTCTTT.

This clonotype was observed many times. This chain uses TRBV2 with TRBJ2-3, with 12 bases matching TRBD2. This CDR3 region has 15 residues. V was pared by 4 bases and J by 9 bases, with 8 bases of the junction left unmatched. The germline V gene has CDR1 SNHLY and CDR2 FYNNEI. CDR3 region: CASSATSGSITTQYF. The CDR3 DNA follows: TGTGCCAGCAGTGCGACTAGCGGGAGTATCACGACGCAGTATTTT.

This clonotype was recorded a few times. This chain links TRBV19 with TRBJ1-2, with a possible D match to TRBD1 (5 bases). This CDR3 comprises 14 residues. Trimming took 4 bases from V and 4 from J, leaving 13 bases between them. Germline lookup yields CDR1 LNHDA and CDR2 SQIVND (reference sequence). CDR3 sequence reads: CASSTQVQGYGYTF. The CDR3 nucleotides are TGTGCCAGTAGTACTCAGGTGCAGGGCTATGGCTACACCTTC.

This clonotype occurred many times. V and J are TRBV28 and TRBJ1-2; D is perhaps TRBD1 (5 bases). The CDR3 sequence is 15 residues long. Trimming stripped 5 bases from V and 4 bases from J, with 17 bases between. Germline CDR1 and CDR2: MDHEN and SYDVKM. CDR3 sequence reads: CASSTGGGVGYGYTF. The CDR3 bases are TGTGCCAGCAGTACCGGGGGGGGGGTCGGCTATGGCTACACCTTC.

This clonotype was recorded at least ten times. This chain uses TRBV10-3 with TRBJ2-3, with no clear D. Germline CDR1 is ENHRY and CDR2 is SYGVKD. This CDR3 is built from 16 residues. V gave up 7 bases and J gave up 0 bases, with 17 bases separating them. CDR3 DNA sequence: TGTGCCATCACTAAAGACTCACCCGGGAGCACAGATACGCAGTATTTT. It codes for CAITKDSPGSTDTQYF.

This clonotype came up many times. The chain uses TRBV7-8 and TRBJ1-1; 8 nucleotides align to TRBD1. V was clipped by 1 base and J by 1 base; unmatched bases: 5. Germline lookup yields CDR1 SGHVS and CDR2 FQNEAQ. CDR3 size: 16 residues. DNA for the CDR3: TGTGCCAGCAGCTTAGACGACAGGGGTTGGAACACTGAAGCTTTCTTT. It yields the protein CASSLDDRGWNTEAFF.

This clonotype was seen ten or more times. J is TRBJ2-2 and V is TRBV13; 14 nucleotides line up with TRBD2. CDR3 length: 17 residues. Germline V gene data show CDR1 as PRHDT and CDR2 as FYEKMQ (reference sequence). The trim removed 8 bases at V and 3 bases at J, leaving 8 bases unmatched. The CDR3 DNA is TGTGCCAGCGAGACTAGCGGGAGGGGTTCGTACACCGGGGAGCTGTTTTTT. Its translation is CASETSGRGSYTGELFF.

This clonotype turned up a few times. This may arise from a read error, as a much more abundant clone is one base away. Because it lacks the conserved phenylalanine or tryptophan at the end, this CDR3 is likely a read error. CDR3 nucleotides: TGTGCCAGCAGTCCGGGACAGGGGGCGGGCGAGACCCAGTACCTC. Its protein is CASSPGQGAGETQYL. The chain carries TRBV6-1 and TRBJ2-5, with 12 nucleotides matching TRBD1. This CDR3 spans 15 amino acids. V shed 5 bases, J shed 5 bases, and the junction held 6 bases outside the gene matches. Germline V gene lookup returns CDR1 MNHNS and CDR2 SASEGT.

This clonotype occurred many times. J is TRBJ2-5 and V is TRBV7-9; D unresolved. Looked up from germline, CDR1 is SEHNR and CDR2 is FQNEAQ (reference sequence). Trimming cost V 2 bases and J 5 bases, with 9 bases left between them. The CDR3 spans 13 residues. CDR3 protein: CASSLRVGETQYF. The CDR3 DNA is TGTGCCAGCAGCTTACGTGTAGGCGAGACCCAGTACTTC.